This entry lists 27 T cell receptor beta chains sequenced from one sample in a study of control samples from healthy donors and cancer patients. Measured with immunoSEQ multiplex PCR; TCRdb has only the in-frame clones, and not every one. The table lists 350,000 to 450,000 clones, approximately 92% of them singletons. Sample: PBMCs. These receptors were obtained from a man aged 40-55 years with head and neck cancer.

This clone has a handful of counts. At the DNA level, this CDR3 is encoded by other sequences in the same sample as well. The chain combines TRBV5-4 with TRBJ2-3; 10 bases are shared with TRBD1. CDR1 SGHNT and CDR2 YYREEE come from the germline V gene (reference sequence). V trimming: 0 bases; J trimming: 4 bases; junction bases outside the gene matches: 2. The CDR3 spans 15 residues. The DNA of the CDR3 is TGTGCCAGCAGCTTGGGGGGACAGGGGTCAGATACGCAGTATTTT. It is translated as CASSLGGQGSDTQYF. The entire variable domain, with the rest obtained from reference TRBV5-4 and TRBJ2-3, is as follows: ETGVTQSPTHLIKTRGQQVTLRCSSQSGHNTVSWYQQALGQGPQFIFQYYREEENGRGNFPPRFSGLQFPNYSSELNVNALELDDSALYLCASSLGGQGSDTQYFGPGTRLTVL.

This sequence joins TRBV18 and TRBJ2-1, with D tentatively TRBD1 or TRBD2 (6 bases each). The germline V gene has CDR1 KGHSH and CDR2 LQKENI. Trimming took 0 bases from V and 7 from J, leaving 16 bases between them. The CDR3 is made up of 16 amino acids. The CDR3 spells CASSPPGGARGNEQFF. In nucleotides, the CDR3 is TGTGCCAGCTCACCACCAGGCGGGGCAAGGGGGAATGAGCAGTTCTTC.

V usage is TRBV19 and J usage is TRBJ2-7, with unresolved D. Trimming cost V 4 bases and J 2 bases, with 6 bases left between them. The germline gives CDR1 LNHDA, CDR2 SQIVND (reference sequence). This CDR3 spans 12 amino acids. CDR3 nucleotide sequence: TGTGCCAGTAGTAATATCCCCTACGAGCAGTACTTC. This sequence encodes CASSNIPYEQYF.

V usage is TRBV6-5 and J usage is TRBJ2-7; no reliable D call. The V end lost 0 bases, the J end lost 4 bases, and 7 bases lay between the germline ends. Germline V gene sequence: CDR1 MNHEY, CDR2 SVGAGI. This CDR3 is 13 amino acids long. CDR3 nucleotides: TGTGCCAGCAGTTACTCAGTAAGTTACGAGCAGTACTTC. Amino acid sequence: CASSYSVSYEQYF.

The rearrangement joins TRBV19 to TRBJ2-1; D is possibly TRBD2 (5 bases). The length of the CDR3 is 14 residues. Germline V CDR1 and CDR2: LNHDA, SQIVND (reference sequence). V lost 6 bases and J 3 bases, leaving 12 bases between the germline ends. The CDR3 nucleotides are TGTGCCAGTAGGGAGGCCCCCCTCTACAATGAGCAGTTCTTC. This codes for CASREAPLYNEQFF. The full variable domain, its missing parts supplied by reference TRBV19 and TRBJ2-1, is DGGITQSPKYLFRKEGQNVTLSCEQNLNHDAMYWYRQDPGQGLRLIYYSQIVNDFQKGDIAEGYSVSREKKESFPLTVTSAQKNPTAFYLCASREAPLYNEQFFGPGTRLTVL.

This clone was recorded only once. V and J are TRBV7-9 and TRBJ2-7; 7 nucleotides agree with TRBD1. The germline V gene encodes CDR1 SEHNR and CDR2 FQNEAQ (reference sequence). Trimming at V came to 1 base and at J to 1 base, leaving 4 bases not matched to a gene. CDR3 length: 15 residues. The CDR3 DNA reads TGTGCCAGCAGCTTAGTGGACAGGCCTTCCTACGAGCAGTACTTC. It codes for CASSLVDRPSYEQYF.

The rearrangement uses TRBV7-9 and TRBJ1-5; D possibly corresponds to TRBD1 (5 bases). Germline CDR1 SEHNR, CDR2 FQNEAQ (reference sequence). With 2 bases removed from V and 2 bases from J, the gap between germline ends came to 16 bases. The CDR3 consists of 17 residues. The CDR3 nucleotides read TGTGCCAGCAGCTTAACGTATTCTACGGGGGGCAATCAGCCCCAGCATTTT. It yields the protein CASSLTYSTGGNQPQHF.

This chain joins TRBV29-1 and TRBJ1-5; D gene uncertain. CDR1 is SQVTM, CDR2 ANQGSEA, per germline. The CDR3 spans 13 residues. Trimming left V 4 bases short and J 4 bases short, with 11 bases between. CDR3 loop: CSVVDGMNQPQHF. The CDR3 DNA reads TGCAGCGTTGTTGATGGAATGAATCAGCCCCAGCATTTT.

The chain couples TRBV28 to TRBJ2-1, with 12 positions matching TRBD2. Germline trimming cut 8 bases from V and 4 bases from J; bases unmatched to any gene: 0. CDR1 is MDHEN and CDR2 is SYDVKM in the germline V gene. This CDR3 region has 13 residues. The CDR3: CASGLAGYNEQFF. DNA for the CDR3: TGTGCCAGCGGACTAGCGGGATACAATGAGCAGTTCTTC. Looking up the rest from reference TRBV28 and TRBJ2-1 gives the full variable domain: DVKVTQSSRYLVKRTGEKVFLECVQDMDHENMFWYRQDPGLGLRLIYFSYDVKMKEKGDIPEGYSVSREKKERFSLILESASTNQTSMYLCASGLAGYNEQFFGPGTRLTVL.

The CDR3 coding sequence is TGCGCCAGCAGTGAGTCAAACCTGGGCACCCTCCACTTT. Protein: CASSESNLGTLHF. The gene calls are TRBV10-1 and TRBJ1-6; no reliable D call. With 0 bases removed from V and 14 bases from J, the gap between germline ends came to 11 bases. This CDR3 contains 13 residues. Germline V lookup: CDR1 WNHNN, CDR2 SYGVQD (reference sequence).

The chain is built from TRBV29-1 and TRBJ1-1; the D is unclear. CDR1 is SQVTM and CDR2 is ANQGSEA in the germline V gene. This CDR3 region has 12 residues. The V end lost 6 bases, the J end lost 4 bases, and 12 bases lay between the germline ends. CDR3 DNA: TGCAGCGTGCGGACGGGTGGCACTGAAGCTTTCTTT. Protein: CSVRTGGTEAFF.

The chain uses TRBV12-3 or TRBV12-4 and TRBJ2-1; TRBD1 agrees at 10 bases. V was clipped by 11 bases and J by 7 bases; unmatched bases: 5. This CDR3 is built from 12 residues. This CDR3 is CAPGQGSNEQFF. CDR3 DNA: TGTGCCCCGGGACAGGGGAGTAATGAGCAGTTCTTC.

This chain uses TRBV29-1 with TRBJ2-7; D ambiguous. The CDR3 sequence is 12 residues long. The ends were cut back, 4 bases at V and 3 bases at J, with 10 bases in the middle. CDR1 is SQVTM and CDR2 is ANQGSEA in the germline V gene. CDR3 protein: CSVAPRSYEQYF. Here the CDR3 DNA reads TGCAGCGTTGCCCCGAGGAGCTACGAGCAGTACTTC.

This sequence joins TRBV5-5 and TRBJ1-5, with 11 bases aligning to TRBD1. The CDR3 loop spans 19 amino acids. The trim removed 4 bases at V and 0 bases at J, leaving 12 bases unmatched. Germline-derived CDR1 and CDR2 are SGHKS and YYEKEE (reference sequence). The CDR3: CASSRLPGQGEDSNQPQHF. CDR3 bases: TGTGCCAGCAGCCGGCTCCCGGGACAGGGGGAAGATAGCAATCAGCCCCAGCATTTT.

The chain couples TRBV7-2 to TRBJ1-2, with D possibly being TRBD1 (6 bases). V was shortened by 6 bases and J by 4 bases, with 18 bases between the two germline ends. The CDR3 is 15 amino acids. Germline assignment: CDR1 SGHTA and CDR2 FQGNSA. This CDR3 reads CASRRDGGDIYGYTF. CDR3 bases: TGTGCCAGCAGGCGTGATGGAGGGGACATCTATGGCTACACCTTC.

In nucleotides, the CDR3 is TGTGCCAGCCTGGCAGGCCAGAGGGTTGAGCAGTTCTTC. It is translated as CASLAGQRVEQFF. V and J are TRBV2 and TRBJ2-1; a possible D gene is TRBD2 (5 bases). The CDR3 runs 13 residues. Per the germline V gene, CDR1 is SNHLY and CDR2 is FYNNEI. The germline V and J ends were trimmed by 8 bases and 9 bases, with 17 bases remaining between them.

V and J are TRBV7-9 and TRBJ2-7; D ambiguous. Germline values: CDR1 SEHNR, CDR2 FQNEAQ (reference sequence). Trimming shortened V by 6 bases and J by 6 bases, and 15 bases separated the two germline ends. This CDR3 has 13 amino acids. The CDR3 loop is CASSRGVGTEQYF. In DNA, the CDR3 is TGTGCCAGCAGTCGTGGGGTGGGAACCGAGCAGTACTTC.

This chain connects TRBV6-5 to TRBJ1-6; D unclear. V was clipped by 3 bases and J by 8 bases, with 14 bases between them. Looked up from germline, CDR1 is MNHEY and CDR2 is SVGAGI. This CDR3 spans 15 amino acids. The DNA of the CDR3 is TGTGCCAGCAGTTATAGCGGTCGTGGTGATTCACCCCTCCACTTT. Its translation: CASSYSGRGDSPLHF.

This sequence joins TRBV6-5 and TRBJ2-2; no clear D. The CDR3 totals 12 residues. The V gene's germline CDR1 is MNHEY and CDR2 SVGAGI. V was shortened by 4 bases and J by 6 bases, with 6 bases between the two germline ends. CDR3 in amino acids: CASSLESGELFF. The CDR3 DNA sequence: TGTGCCAGCAGTTTAGAGTCCGGGGAGCTGTTTTTT.

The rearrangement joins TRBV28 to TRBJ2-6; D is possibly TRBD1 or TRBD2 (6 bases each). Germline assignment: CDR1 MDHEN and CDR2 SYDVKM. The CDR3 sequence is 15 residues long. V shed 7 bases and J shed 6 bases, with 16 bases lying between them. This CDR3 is CASTSWGAEANVLTF. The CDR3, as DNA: TGTGCCAGCACCTCATGGGGGGCGGAGGCCAACGTCCTGACTTTC.

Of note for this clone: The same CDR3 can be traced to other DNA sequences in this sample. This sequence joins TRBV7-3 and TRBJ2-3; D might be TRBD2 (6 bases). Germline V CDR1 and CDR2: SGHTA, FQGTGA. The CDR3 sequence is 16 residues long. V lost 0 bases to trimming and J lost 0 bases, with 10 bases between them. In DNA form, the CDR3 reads TGTGCCAGCAGCTTAACCCGGGACTCTAGCACAGATACGCAGTATTTT. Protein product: CASSLTRDSSTDTQYF.

CDR3 amino acids: CASSIGGPQHF. CDR3 in DNA: TGCGCCAGCTCAATAGGAGGGCCCCAGCATTTT. V and J are TRBV23-1 and TRBJ1-5; D is ambiguous. TRBV23-1 is noted as an ORF with a role that remains uncertain. This CDR3 region has 11 residues. Trimming took 8 bases from V and 9 from J, leaving 11 bases between them.

CDR3 loop: CASSQEGLGSYEQYF. CDR3 nucleotide sequence: TGTGCCAGCAGCCAGGAAGGCCTGGGGTCCTACGAGCAGTACTTC. V gene TRBV3-1 (or the pseudogene TRBV3-2) combines with J gene TRBJ2-7; no reliable D call. The CDR3 consists of 15 residues. V lost 3 bases and J 1 base, leaving 13 bases between the germline ends. CDR1 is LGHDT, CDR2 YNNKEL, per germline (reference sequence).

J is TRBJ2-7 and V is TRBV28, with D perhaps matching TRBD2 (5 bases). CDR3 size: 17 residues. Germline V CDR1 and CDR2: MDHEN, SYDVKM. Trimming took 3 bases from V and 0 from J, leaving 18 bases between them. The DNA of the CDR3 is TGTGCCAGCAGTTTTCCCCTTAACGGGATGAGCTCCTACGAGCAGTACTTC. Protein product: CASSFPLNGMSSYEQYF.

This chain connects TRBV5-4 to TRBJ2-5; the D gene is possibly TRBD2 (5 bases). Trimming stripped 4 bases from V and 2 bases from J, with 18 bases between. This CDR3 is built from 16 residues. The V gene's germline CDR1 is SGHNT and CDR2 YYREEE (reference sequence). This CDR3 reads CASSVDGDFFQETQYF. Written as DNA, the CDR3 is TGTGCCAGCAGCGTGGACGGGGATTTTTTTCAAGAGACCCAGTACTTC.

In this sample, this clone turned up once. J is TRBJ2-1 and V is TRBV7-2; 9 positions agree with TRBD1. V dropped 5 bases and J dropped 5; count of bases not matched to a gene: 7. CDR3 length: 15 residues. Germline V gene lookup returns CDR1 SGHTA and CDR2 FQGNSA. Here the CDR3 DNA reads TGTGCCAGCAGCATTATGGGACAGGGAAACAATGAGCAGTTCTTC. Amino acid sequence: CASSIMGQGNNEQFF.

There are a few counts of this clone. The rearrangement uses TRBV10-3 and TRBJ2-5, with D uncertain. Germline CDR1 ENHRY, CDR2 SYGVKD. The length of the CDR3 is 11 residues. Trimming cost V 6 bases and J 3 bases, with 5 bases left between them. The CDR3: CAIRGEETQYF. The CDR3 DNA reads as TGTGCCATCAGAGGAGAAGAGACCCAGTACTTC.